One and the same sample provided the 5 T cell receptor beta chains below, sequenced in a study of T cell responses to AZD1222 COVID-19 vaccine. This table comes from immunoSEQ multiplex PCR, and its TCRdb copy is limited to in-frame clones, with some not included. The sample yields some 130,000 clones, approximately 94% seen once. Sequenced material: peripheral blood, taken on day 0 of AZD1222 vaccination. Receptors were obtained from an adult in good health.

The chain employs TRBV18 and TRBJ1-5, with 8 bases fitting TRBD1. Germline-derived CDR1 and CDR2 are KGHSH and LQKENI. Losses at the gene ends were 0 bases for V and 7 bases for J; bases not matched to a gene: 2. The CDR3 extends over 14 amino acids. The CDR3 DNA follows: TGTGCCAGCTCACCACCGACAGGGGACCAGCCCCAGCATTTT. Protein product: CASSPPTGDQPQHF.

This chain joins TRBV3-1 (or the pseudogene TRBV3-2) and TRBJ1-3, with TRBD1 matching 7 bases. After removal of 7 bases from V and 3 bases from J, the junction contained 9 bases not matched to a gene. The germline gives CDR1 LGHDT, CDR2 YNNKEL (reference sequence). The CDR3 covers 15 residues. The CDR3 sequence is CASTRDSLNGNTIYF. CDR3 nucleotides: TGTGCCAGCACCCGGGACAGTCTCAATGGAAACACCATATATTTT.

The chain combines TRBV7-2 with TRBJ2-3; possibly TRBD2 for D (6 bases). The V end lost 1 base, the J end lost 3 bases, and 8 bases lay between the germline ends. This CDR3 is 14 amino acids long. CDR1 and CDR2 (germline): SGHTA, FQGNSA. The CDR3 here is CASSLGLDTDTQYF. In nucleotides, the CDR3 is TGTGCCAGCAGCTTAGGACTAGATACAGATACGCAGTATTTT.

The chain combines TRBV7-9 with TRBJ2-1; D perhaps matches TRBD2 (5 bases). The CDR3 is 15 amino acids. Deletions cut 3 bases from V and 0 bases from J, with 9 bases between. The V gene's germline CDR1 is SEHNR and CDR2 FQNEAQ (reference sequence). In nucleotides, the CDR3 is TGTGCCAGCAGCTTTTCGGGGTTCTCCTACAATGAGCAGTTCTTC. It translates to CASSFSGFSYNEQFF.

The chain has TRBV28 and TRBJ2-5; D is unclear. Between the trimmed V and J ends, which lost 5 bases and 1 base, there was a span of 14 bases. The CDR3 loop spans 15 amino acids. Germline assignment: CDR1 MDHEN and CDR2 SYDVKM. In DNA, the CDR3 is TGTGCCAGCAGTAGGTCAAGCGTGGGCCAAGAGACCCAGTACTTC. Its protein is CASSRSSVGQETQYF.